Following are 16 T cell receptor beta chains from one sample sequenced in a study of T cells in Graves' hyperthyroidism and ophthalmopathy. It was RNA transcripts that yielded the amplified TCR beta CDR3 regions. HTBI primers were used for first-round RT-PCR of the TCR CDR3. TCRdb reprocessed the multiplex PCR reads via MiXCR and lists one record per CDR3 protein. The table has 450,000 to 550,000 distinct CDR3 sequences, less than 25% seen once. Sequenced sample: blood. The receptors here all came from a woman in her twenties or thirties with Graves' ophthalmopathy.

Remarks on this clonotype: A read error may account for a junction end that differs from germline. The CDR3: CASSLAGATQVIF. CDR3 coding DNA: TGTGCCAGCAGCTTAGCGGGGGCCACGCAGGTAATCTTT. This chain connects TRBV11-1 to TRBJ1-1; a possible D gene is TRBD1 (6 bases). Germline CDR1 is SGHAT and CDR2 is FQDESV (reference sequence). The CDR3 runs 13 residues.

This clonotype showed up many times. The gene calls are TRBV2 and TRBJ1-1; the D is unclear. Looked up from germline, CDR1 is SNHLY and CDR2 is FYNNEI. The germline V and J ends were trimmed by 2 bases and 1 base, with 5 bases remaining between them. The CDR3 covers 13 residues. The CDR3 nucleotides are TGTGCCAGCAGTGAATTAGAGAACACTGAAGCTTTCTTT. It yields the protein CASSELENTEAFF.

This clonotype has a count of ten or more. J is TRBJ1-2 and V is TRBV10-3; 8 positions match TRBD1. With V trimmed by 2 bases and J by 8 bases, 4 bases remained unmatched. The CDR3 covers 13 residues. Germline V gives CDR1 ENHRY, CDR2 SYGVKD. This CDR3 reads CAISEEGQEGYTF. In DNA, the CDR3 is TGTGCCATCAGTGAGGAGGGACAGGAAGGCTACACCTTC.

This clonotype was counted ten times or more. The chain couples TRBV7-9 to TRBJ2-7; D not resolved. In germline, CDR1 is SEHNR, CDR2 FQNEAQ (reference sequence). V lost 5 bases, J lost 6 bases, and 14 bases lay in between. The CDR3 totals 13 residues. CDR3 bases: TGTGCCAGCAGCCCCCGGGCAGGCGGCGAGCAGTACTTC. It translates to CASSPRAGGEQYF.

The chain carries TRBV5-1 and TRBJ1-3; the D is unclear. Germline V CDR1 and CDR2: SGHRS, YFSETQ. V dropped 4 bases and J dropped 2 bases, with 13 bases sitting between them. There are 15 residues in the CDR3. The chain's CDR3 is CASSAFSGPGNTIYF. CDR3 nucleotides: TGCGCCAGCAGCGCCTTTTCCGGGCCTGGAAACACCATATATTTT. Full variable domain (remainder filled in from reference TRBV5-1 and TRBJ1-3): KAGVTQTPRYLIKTRGQQVTLSCSPISGHRSVSWYQQTPGQGLQFLFEYFSETQRNKGNFPGRFSGRQFSNSRSEMNVSTLELGDSALYLCASSAFSGPGNTIYFGEGSWLTVV.

This chain links TRBV6-5 with TRBJ1-2; tentative D call: TRBD1 (5 bases). V was shortened by 5 bases and J by 6 bases, with 22 bases between the two germline ends. This CDR3 contains 16 residues. The germline CDR1 and CDR2 sequences are MNHEY and SVGAGI. The CDR3 nucleotides read TGTGCCAGCAGTAACCGAGGTGGACACACCGGCCATGGCTACACCTTC. Protein: CASSNRGGHTGHGYTF.

The genes are TRBV15 and TRBJ2-7; 7 nucleotides align to TRBD2. V dropped 9 bases and J dropped 2; count of bases not matched to a gene: 7. The germline V gene encodes CDR1 LNHNV and CDR2 YYDKDF (reference sequence). The CDR3 runs 13 residues. The CDR3 loop reads CATRTSRAYEQYF. In DNA form, the CDR3 reads TGTGCCACTAGGACTAGTCGCGCCTACGAGCAGTACTTC.

This clonotype was counted only a few times. The V call is TRBV6-1, the J call TRBJ2-7; TRBD1 aligns across 10 bases. The CDR3 extends over 15 amino acids. Germline V gives CDR1 MNHNS, CDR2 SASEGT. J lost 9 bases, V lost 1 base, and 9 bases had no gene match. CDR3 protein: CASSEVGTGASVQYF. In nucleotides, the CDR3 is TGTGCCAGCAGTGAAGTTGGGACAGGGGCGTCAGTGCAGTACTTC.

This clonotype has at least ten counts. The chain recombines TRBV6-2 or TRBV6-3 with TRBJ1-3; 8 bases match TRBD1. This CDR3 is 16 amino acids long. Germline V CDR1 and CDR2: MNHEY, SVGEGT. Losses at the gene ends were 5 bases for V and 0 bases for J; bases not matched to a gene: 6. The CDR3 nucleotides are TGTGCCAGCAGTGACGGGACAGGAAACTCTGGAAACACCATATATTTT. Encoded protein: CASSDGTGNSGNTIYF.

This clonotype has at least ten counts. The V and J genes are TRBV7-8 and TRBJ1-5; D call uncertain. V was trimmed by 5 bases and J by 3 bases, leaving 11 bases between them. The germline V gene encodes CDR1 SGHVS and CDR2 FQNEAQ. The CDR3 length is 14 residues. The CDR3 coding sequence is TGTGCCAGCAGCCCCCGCCCATCCAATCAGCCCCAGCATTTT. Protein sequence: CASSPRPSNQPQHF. Full variable domain (outside the CDR3, taken from reference TRBV7-8 and TRBJ1-5): GAGVSQSPRYKVAKRGQDVALRCDPISGHVSLFWYQQALGQGPEFLTYFQNEAQLDKSGLPSDRFFAERPEGSVSTLKIQRTQQEDSAVYLCASSPRPSNQPQHFGDGTRLSIL.

This clonotype was seen a handful of times. Compared with germline, one end of the junction differs, possibly owing to a read error. This chain uses TRBV20-1 with TRBJ2-5, with a possible D match to TRBD2 (6 bases). CDR3 length equals 14 residues. CDR1 is DFQATT and CDR2 is SNEGSKA in the germline V gene (reference sequence). Written as DNA, the CDR3 is TGCAGTGCTAAAATCCGGGACTGGGAAGAGACCCAGGGCTTC. Residues: CSAKIRDWEETQGF.

This clonotype was counted ten times or more. This rearrangement joins TRBV6-2 or TRBV6-3 to TRBJ1-1; no clear D gene. The V gene lost 8 bases and the J gene lost 0 bases, with 13 bases spanning the gap. CDR3 length: 14 amino acids. Germline V gives CDR1 MNHEY, CDR2 SVGEGT. CDR3 residues: CASGLGSLNTEAFF. The CDR3 DNA reads TGTGCCAGCGGGCTTGGGAGTCTGAACACTGAAGCTTTCTTT.

V and J are TRBV6-2 or TRBV6-3 and TRBJ1-1; D not resolved. Germline V gene lookup returns CDR1 MNHEY and CDR2 SVGEGT. V shed 4 bases and J shed 11 bases, with 14 bases lying between them. The CDR3 runs 12 residues. For the CDR3, the DNA is TGTGCCAGCAGTTCCCGACCAGTTGAGGCTTTCTTT. It translates to CASSSRPVEAFF.

The rearrangement joins TRBV12-3 or TRBV12-4 to TRBJ1-2; TRBD1 aligns across 8 bases. V shed 6 bases and J 6 bases; nucleotides not matched to a gene: 3. The CDR3 has 12 amino acids. In DNA form, the CDR3 reads TGTGCCAGCAGCCCCAGGGGGCATGGCTACACCTTC. Its translation: CASSPRGHGYTF.

This sequence joins TRBV4-1 and TRBJ1-2; D remains unclear. The CDR3 has 15 amino acids. Trimming shortened V by 0 bases and J by 8 bases, and 16 bases separated the two germline ends. The V gene's germline CDR1 is MGHRA and CDR2 YSYEKL. Here the CDR3 reads CASSQDGSTSWGYTF. For the CDR3, the DNA is TGCGCCAGCAGCCAAGATGGGTCTACCTCCTGGGGCTACACCTTC.

This clonotype has only one observation. This chain joins TRBV12-3 or TRBV12-4 and TRBJ2-7; no clear D gene. V lost 3 bases to trimming and J lost 3 bases, with 9 bases between them. The CDR3 has 13 amino acids. CDR3 loop: CASSFESFYEQYF. The CDR3 region has the DNA TGTGCCAGCAGTTTTGAGTCATTCTACGAGCAGTACTTC.